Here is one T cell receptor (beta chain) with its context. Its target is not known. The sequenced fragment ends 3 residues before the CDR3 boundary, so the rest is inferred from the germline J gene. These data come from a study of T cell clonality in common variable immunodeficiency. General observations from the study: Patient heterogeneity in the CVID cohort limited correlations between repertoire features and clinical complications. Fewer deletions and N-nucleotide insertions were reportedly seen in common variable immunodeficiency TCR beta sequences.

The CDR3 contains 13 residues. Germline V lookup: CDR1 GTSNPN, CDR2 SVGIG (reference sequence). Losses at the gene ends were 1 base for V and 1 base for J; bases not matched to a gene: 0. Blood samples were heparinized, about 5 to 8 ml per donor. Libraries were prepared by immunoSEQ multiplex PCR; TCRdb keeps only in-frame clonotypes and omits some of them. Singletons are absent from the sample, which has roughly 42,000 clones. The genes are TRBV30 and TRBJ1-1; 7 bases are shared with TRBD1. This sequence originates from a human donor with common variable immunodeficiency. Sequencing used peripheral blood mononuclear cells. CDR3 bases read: TGTGCCTGGAGTGGGGACAGGAACACTGAA. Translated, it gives CAWSGDRNTE. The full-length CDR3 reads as CAWSGDRNTEAFF.